Following are 10 T cell receptor beta chains from one sample sequenced in a study of cytomegalovirus exposure and HLA in healthy donors (dated by TCRdb to the late 2010s). Library construction relied on the immunoSEQ multiplex PCR assay. The multiplex PCR relied on a mix of 60 forward primers for TCR Vbeta segments and 13 reverse primers for TCR Jbeta segments. Sourced from immuneACCESS, this table was stored by TCRdb with only in-frame sequences that have V and J called. A share of the clones is absent; for the studies checked, an unresolved V gene accounts for under half, and the remainder has no known explanation. Present in this sample are 60,000 to 80,000 clones, 65% to 85% of which were seen just once. The ten largest clones represent about 2.7% of the sample. The sequenced material came from PBMCs. The receptors stem from a woman aged 25 to 39 in good health and CMV-seronegative.

This chain connects TRBV29-1 to TRBJ1-1; TRBD1 agrees at 8 bases. Germline CDR1 reads SQVTM; CDR2 reads ANQGSEA. The CDR3 contains 11 residues. Germline trimming cut 7 bases from V and 11 bases from J; bases unmatched to any gene: 9. CDR3 amino acids: CSAGTGWVAFF. Written as DNA, the CDR3 is TGCAGCGCCGGGACAGGTTGGGTGGCTTTCTTT.

V usage is TRBV5-1 and J usage is TRBJ1-2; TRBD1 might be the D (6 bases). V lost 0 bases and J 8 bases, leaving 17 bases between the germline ends. The CDR3 extends over 15 amino acids. Germline-derived CDR1 and CDR2 are SGHRS and YFSETQ. DNA of the CDR3: TGCGCCAGCAGCTTGGGTCTCTCAGGGGAAGAGGGCTACACCTTC. It is translated as CASSLGLSGEEGYTF.

The rearrangement links TRBV9 to TRBJ1-5; 8 bases fit TRBD1. V lost 3 bases, J lost 6 bases, and 8 bases stayed unmatched. Germline V gives CDR1 SGDLS, CDR2 YYNGEE. This CDR3 region has 15 residues. The CDR3 spells CASSEADRVGQPQHF. Written as DNA, the CDR3 is TGTGCCAGCAGCGAGGCGGACAGGGTTGGTCAGCCCCAGCATTTT.

This sequence joins TRBV2 and TRBJ2-5, with a possible D match to TRBD1 (6 bases). V was clipped by 9 bases and J by 2 bases, with 22 bases between them. This CDR3 has 16 residues. Germline assignment: CDR1 SNHLY and CDR2 FYNNEI. The chain's CDR3 is CASVGARGGKQETQYF. The CDR3 DNA reads TGTGCCAGTGTGGGGGCGAGAGGGGGAAAACAAGAGACCCAGTACTTC.

The V call is TRBV7-9, the J call TRBJ2-7; D possibly corresponds to TRBD1 (6 bases). CDR3 length: 15 amino acids. Per germline, CDR1 SEHNR and CDR2 FQNEAQ (reference sequence). Trimming stripped 4 bases from V and 3 bases from J, with 16 bases between. The CDR3 loop is CASSSKGETYYEQYV. The CDR3, as DNA: TGTGCCAGCAGCTCAAAGGGGGAAACCTACTACGAGCAGTACGTC.

This clone was observed a handful of times. The chain employs TRBV6-1 and TRBJ1-2; a weak D match, TRBD1 (6 bases). This CDR3 has 15 amino acids. CDR1 MNHNS and CDR2 SASEGT come from the germline V gene. Trimming removed 5 bases at V and 6 bases at J, with 19 bases between. CDR3 protein: CASSSIPQGTNGYTF. The CDR3 DNA reads TGTGCCAGCAGTTCGATTCCACAGGGTACGAATGGCTACACCTTC.

The chain has TRBV10-3 and TRBJ1-2; D perhaps matches TRBD1 (6 bases). This CDR3 contains 14 residues. From germline, CDR1 is ENHRY and CDR2 SYGVKD. The V end lost 3 bases, the J end lost 6 bases, and 14 bases lay between the germline ends. This chain's CDR3 is CAISESHRADGYTF. For the CDR3, the DNA is TGTGCCATCAGTGAAAGTCACAGGGCGGATGGCTACACCTTC.

The chain recombines TRBV11-3 with TRBJ2-2; 8 positions agree with TRBD2. V lost 4 bases, J lost 7 bases, and 5 bases stayed unmatched. CDR1 and CDR2 from the germline V gene are SGHNT and YENEEA. The CDR3 totals 14 residues. DNA of the CDR3: TGTGCCAGCAGCTCGGGGGGGGCGGGCGGGGAGCTGTTTTTT. Amino acid sequence: CASSSGGAGGELFF.

The chain uses TRBV10-1 and TRBJ2-2; D is ambiguous. CDR3 size: 13 residues. Germline-derived CDR1 and CDR2 are WNHNN and SYGVQD (reference sequence). Trimming cost V 0 bases and J 7 bases, with 6 bases left between them. CDR3 DNA: TGCGCCAGCAGTGAGTCGCCCAGCGGGGAGCTGTTTTTT. It specifies CASSESPSGELFF.

The CDR3 DNA reads as TGTGCCACCAGCAGAGATCATAGAGAAGCTTTCTTT. This gives the protein CATSRDHREAFF. The J gene is TRBJ1-1, the V gene TRBV15; D is undetermined. Germline loops: CDR1 LNHNV, CDR2 YYDKDF (reference sequence). The CDR3 has 12 amino acids. The germline V and J ends were trimmed by 0 bases and 8 bases, with 7 bases remaining between them.